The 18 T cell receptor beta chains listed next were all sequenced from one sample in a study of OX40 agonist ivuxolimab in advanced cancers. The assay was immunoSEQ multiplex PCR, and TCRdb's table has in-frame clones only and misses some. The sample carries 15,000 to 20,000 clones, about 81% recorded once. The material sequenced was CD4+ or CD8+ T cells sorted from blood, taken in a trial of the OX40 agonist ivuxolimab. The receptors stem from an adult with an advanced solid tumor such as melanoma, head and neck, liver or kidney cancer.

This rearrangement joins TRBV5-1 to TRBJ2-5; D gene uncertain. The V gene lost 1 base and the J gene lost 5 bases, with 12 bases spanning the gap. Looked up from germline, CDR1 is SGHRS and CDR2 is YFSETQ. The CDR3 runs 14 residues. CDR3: CASSLIGAWETQYF. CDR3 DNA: TGCGCCAGCAGCTTGATAGGAGCCTGGGAGACCCAGTACTTC. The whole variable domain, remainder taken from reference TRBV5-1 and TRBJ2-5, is KAGVTQTPRYLIKTRGQQVTLSCSPISGHRSVSWYQQTPGQGLQFLFEYFSETQRNKGNFPGRFSGRQFSNSRSEMNVSTLELGDSALYLCASSLIGAWETQYFGPGTRLLVL.

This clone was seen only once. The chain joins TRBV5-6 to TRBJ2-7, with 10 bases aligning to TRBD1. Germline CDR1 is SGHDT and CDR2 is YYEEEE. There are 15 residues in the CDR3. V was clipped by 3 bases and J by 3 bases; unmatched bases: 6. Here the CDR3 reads CASSSPGQGSYEQYF. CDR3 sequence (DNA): TGTGCCAGCAGCTCTCCGGGACAGGGGAGCTACGAGCAGTACTTC.

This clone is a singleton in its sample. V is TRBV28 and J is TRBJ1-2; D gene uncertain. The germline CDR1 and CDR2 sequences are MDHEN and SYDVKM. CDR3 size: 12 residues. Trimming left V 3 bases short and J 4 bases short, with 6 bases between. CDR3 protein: CASSLSSYGYTF. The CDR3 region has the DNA TGTGCCAGCAGTTTGAGCTCCTATGGCTACACCTTC.

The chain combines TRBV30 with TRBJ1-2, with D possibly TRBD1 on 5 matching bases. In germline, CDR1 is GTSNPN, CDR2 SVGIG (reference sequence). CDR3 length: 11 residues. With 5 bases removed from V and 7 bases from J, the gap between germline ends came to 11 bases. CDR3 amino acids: CAWLLGLGYTF. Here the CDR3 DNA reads TGTGCCTGGTTATTGGGGCTTGGCTACACCTTC. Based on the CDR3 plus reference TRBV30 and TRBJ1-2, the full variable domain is SQTIHQWPATLVQPVGSPLSLECTVEGTSNPNLYWYRQAAGRGLQLLFYSVGIGQISSEVPQNLSASRPQDRQFILSSKKLLLSDSGFYLCAWLLGLGYTFGSGTRLTVV.

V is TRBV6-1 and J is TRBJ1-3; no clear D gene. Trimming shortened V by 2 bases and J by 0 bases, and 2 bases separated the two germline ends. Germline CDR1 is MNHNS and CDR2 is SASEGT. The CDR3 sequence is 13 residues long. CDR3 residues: CASSENSGNTIYF. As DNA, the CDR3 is TGTGCCAGCAGTGAAAACTCTGGAAACACCATATATTTT.

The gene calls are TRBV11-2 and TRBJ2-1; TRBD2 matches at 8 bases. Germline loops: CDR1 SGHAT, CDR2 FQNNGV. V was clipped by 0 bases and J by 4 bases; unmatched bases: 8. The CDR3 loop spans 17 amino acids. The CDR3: CASSLDRVTSAYNEQFF. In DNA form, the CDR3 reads TGTGCCAGCAGCTTAGATCGCGTGACTAGCGCTTACAATGAGCAGTTCTTC.

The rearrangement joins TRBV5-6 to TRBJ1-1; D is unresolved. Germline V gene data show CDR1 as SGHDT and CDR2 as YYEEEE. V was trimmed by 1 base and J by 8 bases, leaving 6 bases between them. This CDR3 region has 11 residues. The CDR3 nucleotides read TGTGCCAGCAGCTTGAAGTCAGAAGCTTTCTTT. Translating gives CASSLKSEAFF. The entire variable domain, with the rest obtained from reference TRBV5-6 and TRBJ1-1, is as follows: DAGVTQSPTHLIKTRGQQVTLRCSPKSGHDTVSWYQQALGQGPQFIFQYYEEEERQRGNFPDRFSGHQFPNYSSELNVNALLLGDSALYLCASSLKSEAFFGQGTRLTVV.

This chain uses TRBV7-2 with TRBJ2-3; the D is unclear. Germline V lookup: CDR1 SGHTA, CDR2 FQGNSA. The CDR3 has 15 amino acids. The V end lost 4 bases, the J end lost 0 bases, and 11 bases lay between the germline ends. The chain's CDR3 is CASSSLLSSTDTQYF. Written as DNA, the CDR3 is TGTGCCAGCAGCTCATTACTATCTAGCACAGATACGCAGTATTTT.

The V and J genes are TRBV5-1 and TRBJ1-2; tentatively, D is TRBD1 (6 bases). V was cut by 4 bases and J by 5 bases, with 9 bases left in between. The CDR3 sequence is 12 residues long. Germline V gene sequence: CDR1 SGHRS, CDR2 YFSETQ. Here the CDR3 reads CASSVQGYGYTF. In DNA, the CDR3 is TGCGCCAGCAGCGTACAGGGATATGGCTACACCTTC.

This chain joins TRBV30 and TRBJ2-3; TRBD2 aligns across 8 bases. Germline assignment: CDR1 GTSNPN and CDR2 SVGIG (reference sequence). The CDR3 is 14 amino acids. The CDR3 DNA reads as TGTGCGAGATCGGCTAGCGGGCGGGCAGATACGCAGTATTTT. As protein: CARSASGRADTQYF.

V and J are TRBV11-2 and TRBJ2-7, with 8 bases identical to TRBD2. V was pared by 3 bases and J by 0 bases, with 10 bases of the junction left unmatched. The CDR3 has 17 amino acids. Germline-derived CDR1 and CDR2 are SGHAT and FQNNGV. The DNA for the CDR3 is TGTGCCAGCAGCTTCAGCGTGCGGAGCGGGAGCTCCTACGAGCAGTACTTC. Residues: CASSFSVRSGSSYEQYF.

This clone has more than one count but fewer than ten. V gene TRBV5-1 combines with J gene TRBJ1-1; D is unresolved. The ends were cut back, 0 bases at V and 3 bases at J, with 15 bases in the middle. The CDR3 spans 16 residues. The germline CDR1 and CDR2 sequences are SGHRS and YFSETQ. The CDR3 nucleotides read TGCGCCAGCAGCTTGGAGGGCCGCTCTTCGGACACTGAAGCTTTCTTT. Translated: CASSLEGRSSDTEAFF.

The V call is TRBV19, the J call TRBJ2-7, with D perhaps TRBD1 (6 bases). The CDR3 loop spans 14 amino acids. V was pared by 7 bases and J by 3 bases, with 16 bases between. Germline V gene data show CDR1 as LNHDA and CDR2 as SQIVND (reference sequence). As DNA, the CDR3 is TGTGCCAGTACCTCGGGGACAAGAGACTACGAGCAGTACTTC. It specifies CASTSGTRDYEQYF. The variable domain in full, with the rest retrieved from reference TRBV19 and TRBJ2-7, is DGGITQSPKYLFRKEGQNVTLSCEQNLNHDAMYWYRQDPGQGLRLIYYSQIVNDFQKGDIAEGYSVSREKKESFPLTVTSAQKNPTAFYLCASTSGTRDYEQYFGPGTRLTVT.

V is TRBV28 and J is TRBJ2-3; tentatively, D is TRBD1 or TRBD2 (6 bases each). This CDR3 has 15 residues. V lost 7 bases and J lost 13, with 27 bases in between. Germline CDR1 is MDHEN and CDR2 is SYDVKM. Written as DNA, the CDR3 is TGTGCCAGCACTGCCGGGGGCAGTAGGCCCTATTTGGAGTATTTT. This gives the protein CASTAGGSRPYLEYF. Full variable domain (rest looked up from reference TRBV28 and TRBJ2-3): DVKVTQSSRYLVKRTGEKVFLECVQDMDHENMFWYRQDPGLGLRLIYFSYDVKMKEKGDIPEGYSVSREKKERFSLILESASTNQTSMYLCASTAGGSRPYLEYFGPGTRLTVL.

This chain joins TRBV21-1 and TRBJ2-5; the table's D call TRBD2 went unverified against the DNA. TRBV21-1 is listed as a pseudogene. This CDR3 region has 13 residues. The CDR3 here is CASSKAGGETQYF. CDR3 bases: TGTGCCAGCAGCAAGGCAGGAGGGGAGACCCAGTACTTC.

The CDR3 is CASSLSMGRVTEAFF. DNA for the CDR3: TGTGCCAGCAGTTTAAGTATGGGCAGGGTAACTGAAGCTTTCTTT. The chain combines TRBV28 with TRBJ1-1; weak D call: TRBD1 (5 bases). The ends were cut back, 2 bases at V and 5 bases at J, with 15 bases in the middle. CDR1 is MDHEN, CDR2 SYDVKM, per germline. This CDR3 spans 15 amino acids.

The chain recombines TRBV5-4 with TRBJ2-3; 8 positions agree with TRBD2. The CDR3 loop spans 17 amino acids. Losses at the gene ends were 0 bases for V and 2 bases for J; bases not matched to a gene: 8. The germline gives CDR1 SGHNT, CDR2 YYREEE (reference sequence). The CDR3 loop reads CASSLASGSAFTDTQYF. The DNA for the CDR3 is TGTGCCAGCAGCTTGGCGAGCGGGAGTGCGTTCACAGATACGCAGTATTTT.

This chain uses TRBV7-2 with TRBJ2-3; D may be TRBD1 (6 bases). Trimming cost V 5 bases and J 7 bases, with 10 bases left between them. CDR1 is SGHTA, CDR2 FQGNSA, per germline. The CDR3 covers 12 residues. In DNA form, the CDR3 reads TGTGCCAGCAGCCCCGACAGGCATACGCAGTATTTT. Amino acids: CASSPDRHTQYF.